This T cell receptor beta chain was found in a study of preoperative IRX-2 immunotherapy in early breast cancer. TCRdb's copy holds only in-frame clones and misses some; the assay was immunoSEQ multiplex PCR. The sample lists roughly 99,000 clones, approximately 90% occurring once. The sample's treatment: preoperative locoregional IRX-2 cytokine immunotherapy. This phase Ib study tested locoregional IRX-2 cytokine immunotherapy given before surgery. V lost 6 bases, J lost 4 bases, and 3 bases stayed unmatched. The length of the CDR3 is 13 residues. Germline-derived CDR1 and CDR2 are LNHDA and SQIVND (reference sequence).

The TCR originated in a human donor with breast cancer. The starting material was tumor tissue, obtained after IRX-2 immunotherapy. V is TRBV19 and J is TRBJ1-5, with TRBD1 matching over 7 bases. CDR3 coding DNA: TGTGCCAGTAGGGACAGGTATAATCAGCCCCAGCATTTT. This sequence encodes CASRDRYNQPQHF.